Listed here are 11 T cell receptor beta chains from one sample, sequenced in a study of blood T cell repertoires in COVID-19. Produced via immunoSEQ multiplex PCR; TCRdb's table is partial and in-frame only. This sample carries roughly 270,000 clones, about four fifths of them seen once, and the ten largest clones take approximately 5%. Sequences were obtained from PBMCs or T cells enriched from blood (not recorded which). The receptors come from a middle-aged man who had been exposed to COVID-19.

This sequence joins TRBV24-1 and TRBJ2-5; 7 bases fit TRBD2. Germline CDR1 and CDR2: KGHDR and SFDVKD. Trimming removed 9 bases from V and 2 bases from J; junction bases left unmatched: 8. The length of the CDR3 is 14 residues. CDR3 nucleotide sequence: TGTGCCACCGGTCCGGGGGAGGGACAAGAGACCCAGTACTTC. Its translation is CATGPGEGQETQYF.

The chain combines TRBV3-1 (or the pseudogene TRBV3-2) with TRBJ2-1; 7 bases agree with TRBD1. Germline V lookup: CDR1 LGHDT, CDR2 YNNKEL (reference sequence). V shed 1 base, J shed 2 bases, and the junction held 2 bases outside the gene matches. CDR3 length equals 15 residues. This chain's CDR3 is CASSQGGTAYNEQFF. The CDR3 nucleotides read TGTGCCAGCAGCCAAGGGGGGACAGCCTACAATGAGCAGTTCTTC.

V gene TRBV9 combines with J gene TRBJ2-2, with no clear D. This CDR3 contains 15 residues. The V end lost 5 bases, the J end lost 5 bases, and 16 bases lay between the germline ends. The V gene's germline CDR1 is SGDLS and CDR2 YYNGEE. As DNA, the CDR3 is TGTGCCAGCAGTTTTGGCAGCGAAACGACCGGGGAGCTGTTTTTT. The encoded protein is CASSFGSETTGELFF.

The chain combines TRBV10-3 with TRBJ1-2, with D tentatively TRBD1 (6 bases). Trimming cost V 4 bases and J 11 bases, with 14 bases left between them. Germline V gene data show CDR1 as ENHRY and CDR2 as SYGVKD. This CDR3 is built from 12 residues. The CDR3 protein is CAISAGQGIYTF. The CDR3 DNA sequence: TGTGCCATCAGTGCCGGCCAGGGGATATACACCTTC.

V and J are TRBV12-3 or TRBV12-4 and TRBJ2-7; perhaps TRBD2 as D (6 bases). Trimming removed 6 bases at V and 3 bases at J, with 12 bases between. The CDR3 loop spans 13 amino acids. CDR3 amino acids: CASRAGTFYEQYF. The CDR3 bases are TGTGCCAGCAGAGCCGGGACTTTCTACGAGCAGTACTTC.

J is TRBJ2-5 and V is TRBV5-8; 8 nucleotides match TRBD2. V trimming: 0 bases; J trimming: 5 bases; junction bases outside the gene matches: 9. The CDR3 contains 16 residues. The germline V gene has CDR1 SGHTS and CDR2 YDEGEE. This CDR3 is CASSLGFTSGGETQYF. CDR3 bases: TGTGCCAGCAGCTTGGGGTTTACTAGCGGTGGCGAGACCCAGTACTTC.

The J gene is TRBJ2-7, the V gene TRBV18, with 10 bases that match TRBD1. The germline CDR1 and CDR2 sequences are KGHSH and LQKENI. The CDR3 covers 15 residues. V lost 5 bases, J lost 3 bases, and 7 bases stayed unmatched. The CDR3 DNA reads as TGTGCCAGCTCAGCGGGGACAGGGGAGTTCTACGAGCAGTACTTC. Its translation is CASSAGTGEFYEQYF.

CDR3 protein: CASSTMGLDTGQFLEQYF. The DNA of the CDR3 is TGTGCCAGCAGCACGATGGGGTTGGACACGGGCCAATTCTTGGAGCAGTACTTC. V gene TRBV3-1 (or the pseudogene TRBV3-2) combines with J gene TRBJ2-7; perhaps TRBD1 as D (5 bases). CDR1 and CDR2 (germline): LGHDT, YNNKEL (reference sequence). The V end was cut by 5 bases, the J end by 7 bases, with 30 bases between. There are 18 residues in the CDR3.

This rearrangement joins TRBV27 to TRBJ1-2; weak D call: TRBD1 (6 bases). Trimming stripped 3 bases from V and 2 bases from J, with 13 bases between. The CDR3 sequence is 15 residues long. Germline V gives CDR1 MNHEY, CDR2 SMNVEV (reference sequence). CDR3 in DNA: TGTGCCAGCAGTTTTGCAGATCAGGGGAACTATGGCTACACCTTC. This codes for CASSFADQGNYGYTF.

The V gene is TRBV19, the J gene TRBJ1-5; D is unclear. This CDR3 has 16 residues. The germline V and J ends were trimmed by 7 bases and 4 bases, with 20 bases remaining between them. Germline V gene lookup returns CDR1 LNHDA and CDR2 SQIVND (reference sequence). CDR3 sequence (DNA): TGTGCCAGTACCAAAAGGAGGAGGGAGTGGAATCAGCCCCAGCATTTT. Its translation: CASTKRRREWNQPQHF.

The chain recombines TRBV27 with TRBJ2-7, with TRBD2 matching 11 bases. In germline, CDR1 is MNHEY, CDR2 SMNVEV (reference sequence). V shed 0 bases, J shed 10 bases, and the junction held 2 bases outside the gene matches. The CDR3 sequence is 13 residues long. In DNA, the CDR3 is TGTGCCAGCAGTTTATCAACTAGCGGGAGTCAGTACTTC. Translating gives CASSLSTSGSQYF.